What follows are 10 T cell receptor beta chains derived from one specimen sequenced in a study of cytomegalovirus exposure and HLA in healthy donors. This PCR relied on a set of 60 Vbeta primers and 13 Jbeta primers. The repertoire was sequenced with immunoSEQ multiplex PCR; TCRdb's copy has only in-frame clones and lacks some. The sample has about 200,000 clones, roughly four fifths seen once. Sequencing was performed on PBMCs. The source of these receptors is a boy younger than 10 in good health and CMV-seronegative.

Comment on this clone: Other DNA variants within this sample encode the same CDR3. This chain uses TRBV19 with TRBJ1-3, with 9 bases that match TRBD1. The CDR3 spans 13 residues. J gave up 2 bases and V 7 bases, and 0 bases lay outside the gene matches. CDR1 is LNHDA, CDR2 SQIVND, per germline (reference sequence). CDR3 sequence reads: CASNRGPGNTIYF. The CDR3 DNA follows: TGTGCCAGTAACAGGGGGCCTGGAAACACCATATATTTT.

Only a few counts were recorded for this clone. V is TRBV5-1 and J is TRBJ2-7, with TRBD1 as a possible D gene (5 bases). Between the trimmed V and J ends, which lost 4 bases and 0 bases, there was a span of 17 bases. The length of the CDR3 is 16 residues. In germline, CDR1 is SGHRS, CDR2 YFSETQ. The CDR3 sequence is CASSPEPGFGSYEQYF. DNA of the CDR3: TGCGCCAGCAGCCCCGAACCAGGGTTCGGCTCCTACGAGCAGTACTTC.

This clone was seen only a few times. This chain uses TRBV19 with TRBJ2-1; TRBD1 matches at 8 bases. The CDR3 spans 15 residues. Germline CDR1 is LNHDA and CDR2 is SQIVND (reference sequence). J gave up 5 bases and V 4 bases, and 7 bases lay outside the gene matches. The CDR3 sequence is CASSTGTGPNNEQFF. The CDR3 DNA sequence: TGTGCCAGTAGTACCGGGACAGGTCCGAACAATGAGCAGTTCTTC.

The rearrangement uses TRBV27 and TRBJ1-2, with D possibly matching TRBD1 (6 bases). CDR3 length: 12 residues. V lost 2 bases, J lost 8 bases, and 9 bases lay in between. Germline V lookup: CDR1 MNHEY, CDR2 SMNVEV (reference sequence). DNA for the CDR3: TGTGCCAGCAGTTTAACAGGGCGAGGCTACACCTTC. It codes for CASSLTGRGYTF.

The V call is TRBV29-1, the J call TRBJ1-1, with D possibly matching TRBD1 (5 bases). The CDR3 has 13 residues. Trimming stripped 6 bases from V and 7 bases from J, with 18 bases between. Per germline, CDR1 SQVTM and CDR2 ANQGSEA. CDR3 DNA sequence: TGCAGCGTGGGACGGATCCTCGGGGGTGAAGCTTTCTTT. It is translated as CSVGRILGGEAFF.

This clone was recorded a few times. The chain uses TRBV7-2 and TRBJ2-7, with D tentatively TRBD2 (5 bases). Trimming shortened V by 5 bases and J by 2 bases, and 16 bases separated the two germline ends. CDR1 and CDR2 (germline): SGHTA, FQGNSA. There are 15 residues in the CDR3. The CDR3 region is CASSPRGGVAYEQYF. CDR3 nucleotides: TGTGCCAGCAGCCCCCGCGGAGGCGTGGCCTACGAGCAGTACTTC.

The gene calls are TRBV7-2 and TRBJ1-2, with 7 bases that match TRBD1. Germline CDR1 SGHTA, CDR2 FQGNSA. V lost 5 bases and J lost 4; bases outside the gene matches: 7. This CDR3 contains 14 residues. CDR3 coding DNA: TGTGCCAGCAGCGAGACAGGGCAGATCTATGGCTACACCTTC. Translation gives CASSETGQIYGYTF.

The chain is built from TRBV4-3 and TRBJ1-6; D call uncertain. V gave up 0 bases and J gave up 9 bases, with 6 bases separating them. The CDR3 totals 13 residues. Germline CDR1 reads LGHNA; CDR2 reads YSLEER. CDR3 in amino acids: CASSQDRGSPLHF. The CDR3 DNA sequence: TGCGCCAGCAGCCAAGATCGGGGTTCACCCCTCCACTTT.

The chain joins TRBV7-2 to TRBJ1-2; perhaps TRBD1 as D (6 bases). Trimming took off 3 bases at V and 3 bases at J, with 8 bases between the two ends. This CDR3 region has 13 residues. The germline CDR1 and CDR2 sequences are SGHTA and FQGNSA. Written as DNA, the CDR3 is TGTGCCAGCAGCTTTTCAGGGGACTATGGCTACACCTTC. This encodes CASSFSGDYGYTF.

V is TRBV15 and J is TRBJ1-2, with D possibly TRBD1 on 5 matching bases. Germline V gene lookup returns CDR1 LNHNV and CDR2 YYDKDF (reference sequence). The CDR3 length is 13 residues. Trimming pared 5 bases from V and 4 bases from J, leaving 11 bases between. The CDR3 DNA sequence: TGTGCCACCAGCGGGACTCTCAGCTATGGCTACACCTTC. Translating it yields CATSGTLSYGYTF. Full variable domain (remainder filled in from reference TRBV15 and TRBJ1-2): DAMVIQNPRYQVTQFGKPVTLSCSQTLNHNVMYWYQQKSSQAPKLLFHYYDKDFNNEADTPDNFQSRRPNTSFCFLDIRSPGLGDTAMYLCATSGTLSYGYTFGSGTRLTVV.